A selection of T cell receptor beta chains follows, all from one sample in a study of cytomegalovirus exposure and HLA in healthy donors. The assay was immunoSEQ multiplex PCR, and TCRdb's table has in-frame clones only and misses some. The sample has about 99,000 clones; approximately 80% are singletons. The sequencing sample was made of PBMCs. These receptors were taken from a woman aged 40 to 50 in good health and CMV-seronegative. The CDR3 runs from the conserved cysteine through the conserved F or W. The D gene is left open where the match is weak. Size is stated for part of the rows, as once, few or many counts, or as a class when the clone is expanded.

clone size | J gene | V gene | D gene | CDR3 DNA | CDR3 protein
- | TRBJ2-1 | TRBV4-1 | TRBD2 | TGCGCCAGCAGCCGGCCGGGACTAGCGGGAGGGGAGGAGCAGTTCTTC | CASSRPGLAGGEEQFF
- | TRBJ2-5 | TRBV28 | TRBD1 | TGTGCCACCTTCAGACAGGGCCGGGAGACCCAGTACTTC | CATFRQGRETQYF
- | TRBJ2-7 | TRBV27 | - | TGTGCCAGCAGTTTTGGCGGGCTCCACGAGCAGTACTTC | CASSFGGLHEQYF
- | TRBJ1-5 | TRBV19 | - | TGTGCCACTGTCGGGCCCCCCGGGGGCAATCAGCCCCAGCATTTT | CATVGPPGGNQPQHF
- | TRBJ2-1 | TRBV28 | - | TGTGCCAGCAGTTTAATGGGAGCTGAGCAGTTCTTC | CASSLMGAEQFF
- | TRBJ2-1 | TRBV4-1 | TRBD2 | TGCGCCAGCAGCCAAGTAGGTAGCGGGGGACCCAGCTCCTACAATGAGCAGTTCTTC | CASSQVGSGGPSSYNEQFF
- | TRBJ2-2 | TRBV18 | - | TGTGCCAGCTCACCATACAAGACAGTCCGGAACACCGGGGAGCTGTTTTTT | CASSPYKTVRNTGELFF
- | TRBJ2-5 | TRBV11-2 | TRBD1 | TGTGCCAGCAGCCTTAACAGGGGGCAGGGGACCCAGTACTTC | CASSLNRGQGTQYF
- | TRBJ1-6 | TRBV9 | TRBD1 | TGTGCCAGCAGCCCCGATCCGGACAGGGGGAATTCACCCCTCCACTTT | CASSPDPDRGNSPLHF
- | TRBJ2-7 | TRBV5-1 | TRBD1 | TGCGCCAGCACCATCACAACAGGGGGCGAGCAGTACTTC | CASTITTGGEQYF
- | TRBJ2-7 | TRBV28 | - | TGTGCCAGCAGTTTGCTTGGGGGGTTTTACGAGCAGTACTTC | CASSLLGGFYEQYF
- | TRBJ1-4 | TRBV18 | - | TGTGCCAGCTCACTCCAGGGAAAGAATGAAAAACTGTTTTTT | CASSLQGKNEKLFF
- | TRBJ2-7 | TRBV4-3 | - | TGCGCCAGCAGCCAAGATTCAACAGCCTACGAGCAGTACTTC | CASSQDSTAYEQYF
once | TRBJ1-3 | TRBV2 | - | TGTGCCAGCAGTCAACAGCCAACTGACTCTGGAAACACCATATATTTT | CASSQQPTDSGNTIYF
- | TRBJ2-7 | TRBV11-2 | - | TGTGCCAGCAGAGACGCAGCCGGGAATACCCCATCATACGAGCAGTACTTC | CASRDAAGNTPSYEQYF
- | TRBJ2-1 | TRBV14 | TRBD2 | TGTGCCAGCAGAGCCACTAGCGGGAGCTACAATGAGCAGTTCTTC | CASRATSGSYNEQFF
- | TRBJ2-7 | TRBV11-2 | - | TGTGCCAGCAGCTTAGGAGTGTACGAGCAGTACTTC | CASSLGVYEQYF
- | TRBJ2-7 | TRBV19 | TRBD2 | TGTGCCAGTAGTTCTTTAGCGGGGGTCTACGAGCAGTACTTC | CASSSLAGVYEQYF
- | TRBJ2-7 | TRBV15 | - | TGTGCCACCAGCATCTCAGCTGGAGGGAAGGAGCAGTACTTC | CATSISAGGKEQYF
- | TRBJ2-3 | TRBV4-3 | TRBD2 | TGCGCCAGCAGCCAAGATGGTCCGGGAGGTCGCACAGATACGCAGTATTTT | CASSQDGPGGRTDTQYF
- | TRBJ2-1 | TRBV2 | TRBD2 | TGTGCCAGCAGTGGGACTAGCGTTGGGAATGAGCAGTTCTTC | CASSGTSVGNEQFF
- | TRBJ1-5 | TRBV28 | - | TGTGCCAGCAGTTCCTCGGACAGAAATCAGCCCCAGCATTTT | CASSSSDRNQPQHF
- | TRBJ1-1 | TRBV28 | - | TGTGCCAGCAGTTTGGGGCACGCGAACACTGAAGCTTTCTTT | CASSLGHANTEAFF
once | TRBJ1-6 | TRBV27 | - | TGTGCCAGCAGTTTAGGGGTAGTCTGGGACTCTTCACCCCTCCACTTT | CASSLGVVWDSSPLHF